The 14 T cell receptor beta chains below all came from one sample that was sequenced in a study of T cells in Graves' hyperthyroidism and ophthalmopathy (dated by TCRdb to the late 2010s). Libraries came from multiplex PCR. The sequencing machine was an Illumina HiSeq 2000. The TCR beta CDR3 regions were amplified from the RNA transcripts. A first-round RT-PCR of the TCR CDR3 used the HTBI primer set with the Qiagen OneStep RT-PCR kit. TCRdb reprocessing: public reads trimmed at Q25 with fastp, clones called with MiXCR, in-frame beta chains kept. One record per CDR3 amino acid sequence lists the most common genes and DNA. A total of about 590,000 distinct CDR3 sequences appear in this sample, about a sixth of them only once. The ten largest clones capture under 7.5% of the sample. The source material was blood. The receptors originated from a woman under 40 with Graves' hyperthyroidism.

The V gene is TRBV4-1, the J gene TRBJ2-4; D might be TRBD1 (6 bases). CDR3 size: 11 residues. The V gene's germline CDR1 is MGHRA and CDR2 YSYEKL. V was clipped by 5 bases and J by 8 bases, with 7 bases between them. The CDR3, as DNA: TGCGCCAGCAGCAAGGGGGACATTCAGTACTTC. Protein sequence: CASSKGDIQYF.

This clonotype was detected many times. The rearrangement links TRBV7-2 to TRBJ2-3; 8 bases are shared with TRBD2. CDR1 is SGHTA and CDR2 is FQGNSA in the germline V gene. The CDR3 is 16 amino acids. J was trimmed by 5 bases and V by 2 bases; bases with no gene match: 9. CDR3 sequence: CASSLQAGVAVDTQYF. CDR3 coding DNA: TGTGCCAGCAGCTTACAAGCGGGAGTTGCGGTAGATACGCAGTATTTT.

This clonotype has ten or more counts. The chain employs TRBV18 and TRBJ2-7; 7 bases are shared with TRBD1. Germline lookup yields CDR1 KGHSH and CDR2 LQKENI. The CDR3 has 15 amino acids. The V segment lost 8 bases and the J segment 0 bases; nucleotides outside the gene matches: 10. CDR3 nucleotide sequence: TGTGCCAGCAGTCCGAGACAGGGCAGCTCCTACGAGCAGTACTTC. As protein: CASSPRQGSSYEQYF.

This clonotype was found many times. The chain couples TRBV7-9 to TRBJ2-7, with 10 bases that match TRBD2. Per the germline V gene, CDR1 is SEHNR and CDR2 is FQNEAQ (reference sequence). Trimming at V came to 5 bases and at J to 0 bases, leaving 7 bases not matched to a gene. CDR3 length: 16 residues. CDR3: CASSPGLAEVSYEQYF. The CDR3 nucleotides read TGTGCCAGCAGCCCAGGACTAGCGGAGGTCTCCTACGAGCAGTACTTC.

This clonotype was counted only a few times. The rearrangement joins TRBV28 to TRBJ2-1; a possible D gene is TRBD1 (6 bases). CDR3 size: 15 residues. Trimming took 2 bases from V and 6 from J, leaving 14 bases between them. Germline V gives CDR1 MDHEN, CDR2 SYDVKM. The CDR3 DNA sequence: TGTGCCAGCAGTTTAAGTCCCGAAGGGGGCAATGAGCAGTTCTTC. As protein: CASSLSPEGGNEQFF.

The chain links TRBV19 to TRBJ1-2; D not certain. Per germline, CDR1 LNHDA and CDR2 SQIVND (reference sequence). This CDR3 has 13 amino acids. V lost 5 bases and J 6 bases, leaving 13 bases between the germline ends. The DNA for the CDR3 is TGTGCCAGTAGTTTCAGTCCCTCGGATGGCTACACCTTC. It specifies CASSFSPSDGYTF.

This clonotype was recorded many times. The rearrangement joins TRBV13 to TRBJ2-7; D is uncertain. The CDR3 contains 14 residues. Germline CDR1 PRHDT, CDR2 FYEKMQ (reference sequence). The V end was cut by 0 bases, the J end by 0 bases, with 6 bases between. The CDR3 nucleotides are TGTGCCAGCAGCTTAGGGGACCTCTCCTACGAGCAGTACTTC. It yields the protein CASSLGDLSYEQYF.

This clonotype was counted many times. In DNA, the CDR3 is TGTGCCAGCACCCGTCTCCCCCAAGAGACCCAGTACTTC. Residues: CASTRLPQETQYF. The chain couples TRBV7-9 to TRBJ2-5; the D is unclear. The length of the CDR3 is 13 residues. V gave up 7 bases and J gave up 1 base, with 10 bases separating them. Per the germline V gene, CDR1 is SEHNR and CDR2 is FQNEAQ (reference sequence).

CDR3 region: CASSPGTGVLNEQFF. The CDR3 region has the DNA TGTGCCAGCAGTCCCGGGACAGGGGTTTTAAATGAGCAGTTCTTC. The V gene is TRBV6-1, the J gene TRBJ2-1, with TRBD1 matching over 10 bases. CDR3 size: 15 residues. In germline, CDR1 is MNHNS, CDR2 SASEGT. The ends lost 5 bases at V and 7 bases at J; junction bases unmatched: 8.

The V and J genes are TRBV27 and TRBJ2-1; D is possibly TRBD2 (6 bases). Looked up from germline, CDR1 is MNHEY and CDR2 is SMNVEV (reference sequence). The CDR3 runs 15 residues. V was clipped by 4 bases and J by 6 bases, with 16 bases between them. The CDR3, as DNA: TGTGCCAGCAGTTCTACGGGACTCGCGTTCAATGAGCAGTTCTTC. This codes for CASSSTGLAFNEQFF.

This clonotype was recorded at least ten times. This rearrangement joins TRBV9 to TRBJ2-1; D gene unclear. V was clipped by 6 bases and J by 8 bases, with 18 bases between them. Germline assignment: CDR1 SGDLS and CDR2 YYNGEE. The CDR3 has 14 residues. CDR3 nucleotides: TGTGCCAGCACCCAAAATGGGGTATCACATGAGCAGTTCTTC. This gives the protein CASTQNGVSHEQFF.

The chain recombines TRBV7-2 with TRBJ1-3; D gene ambiguous. Germline assignment: CDR1 SGHTA and CDR2 FQGNSA. V lost 1 base, J lost 2 bases, and 9 bases lay in between. The CDR3 sequence is 15 residues long. CDR3 amino acids: CASSLVAVTGNTIYF. In DNA, the CDR3 is TGTGCCAGCAGCTTAGTGGCGGTAACTGGAAACACCATATATTTT. Filled out from reference TRBV7-2 and TRBJ1-3, the complete variable domain reads GAGVSQSPSNKVTEKGKDVELRCDPISGHTALYWYRQSLGQGLEFLIYFQGNSAPDKSGLPSDRFSAERTGGSVSTLTIQRTQQEDSAVYLCASSLVAVTGNTIYFGEGSWLTVV.

Ten or more counts support this clonotype. This chain connects TRBV20-1 to TRBJ1-1; D is possibly TRBD1 (6 bases). Trimming took 0 bases from V and 2 from J, leaving 13 bases between them. The length of the CDR3 is 15 residues. Germline CDR1 reads DFQATT; CDR2 reads SNEGSKA (reference sequence). The CDR3 coding sequence is TGCAGTGCTAGAGATTTAACAGGGACCAACACTGAAGCTTTCTTT. Translation: CSARDLTGTNTEAFF.

This clonotype has just a few counts. The genes are TRBV10-3 and TRBJ1-1, with 8 bases fitting TRBD1. CDR3 length: 14 residues. CDR1 is ENHRY, CDR2 SYGVKD, per germline. After removal of 6 bases from V and 1 base from J, the junction contained 4 bases not matched to a gene. CDR3 nucleotide sequence: TGTGCCATCAGGGCCGGACAGGGGAACACTGAAGCTTTCTTT. Translating gives CAIRAGQGNTEAFF.